What follows are 32 T cell receptor beta chains derived from one specimen sequenced in a study of T cell responses to AZD1222 COVID-19 vaccine. Profiling relied on immunoSEQ multiplex PCR, and the TCRdb table lists in-frame clones only, not all of them. The data show 150,000 to 200,000 clones, roughly nine tenths seen once. The starting material was peripheral blood, obtained 28 days after the second AZD1222 dose. These receptors were obtained from an adult who received the AZD1222 COVID-19 vaccine.

The chain has TRBV19 and TRBJ1-1; D is unresolved. Trimming took 5 bases from V and 9 from J, leaving 19 bases between them. The CDR3 totals 14 residues. Germline loops: CDR1 LNHDA, CDR2 SQIVND (reference sequence). The CDR3 protein is CASSLGLVGSKAFF. The CDR3 nucleotides are TGTGCCAGTAGTCTTGGGCTGGTTGGATCGAAAGCTTTCTTT.

CDR3 DNA sequence: TGTGCCAGCAGCTTAGTTGAGGGGGACTATGGCTACACCTTC. Amino acids: CASSLVEGDYGYTF. This chain connects TRBV11-2 to TRBJ1-2, with a possible D match to TRBD1 (6 bases). Trimming stripped 1 base from V and 3 bases from J, with 9 bases between. This CDR3 spans 14 amino acids. Germline loops: CDR1 SGHAT, CDR2 FQNNGV.

This sequence joins TRBV7-8 and TRBJ1-4; D possibly corresponds to TRBD1 (6 bases). The CDR3 consists of 14 residues. The V gene lost 5 bases and the J gene lost 8 bases, with 15 bases spanning the gap. Germline CDR1 SGHVS, CDR2 FQNEAQ. CDR3 DNA sequence: TGTGCCAGCAGCAAGCGACAGGACCGGGAAAAACTGTTTTTT. Amino acids: CASSKRQDREKLFF.

V gene TRBV14 combines with J gene TRBJ1-2; D is unresolved. CDR1 and CDR2 from the germline V gene are SGHDN and FVKESK. The V end was cut by 5 bases, the J end by 9 bases, with 13 bases between. The CDR3 extends over 12 amino acids. The CDR3 nucleotides read TGTGCCAGCAGCTTCTTCCCCGGACGCTACACCTTC. Its translation: CASSFFPGRYTF.

This sequence joins TRBV7-9 and TRBJ1-4; perhaps TRBD1 as D (6 bases). Trimming removed 7 bases at V and 2 bases at J, with 11 bases between. The germline CDR1 and CDR2 sequences are SEHNR and FQNEAQ (reference sequence). The CDR3 has 14 residues. The CDR3 DNA is TGTGCCAGCAATCACCAGGGGACTAATGAAAAACTGTTTTTT. Protein: CASNHQGTNEKLFF.

By proportion, this clone is medium-sized. V and J are TRBV11-3 and TRBJ1-4; TRBD1 matches at 7 bases. The CDR3 extends over 15 amino acids. J was trimmed by 1 base and V by 4 bases; bases with no gene match: 3. In germline, CDR1 is SGHNT, CDR2 YENEEA. The CDR3 is CASSWDSRTNEKLFF. CDR3 coding DNA: TGTGCCAGCAGCTGGGACAGCCGAACTAATGAAAAACTGTTTTTT.

The chain is built from TRBV19 and TRBJ1-5; possibly TRBD1 for D (6 bases). Trimming shortened V by 3 bases and J by 3 bases, and 12 bases separated the two germline ends. Germline V CDR1 and CDR2: LNHDA, SQIVND (reference sequence). The CDR3 totals 15 residues. CDR3 DNA: TGTGCCAGTAGTATGTTCGCAGGGGACAATCAGCCCCAGCATTTT. Its protein is CASSMFAGDNQPQHF.

J is TRBJ1-3 and V is TRBV9; 10 nucleotides match TRBD1. CDR3 length: 16 residues. The V gene end was trimmed by 3 bases and the J gene end by 0 bases; junction bases not matched to a gene: 3. Germline V gene sequence: CDR1 SGDLS, CDR2 YYNGEE. The CDR3 loop reads CASSATGGGSGNTIYF. The CDR3 nucleotides read TGTGCCAGCAGCGCGACAGGGGGCGGCTCTGGAAACACCATATATTTT.

This clone was seen only once. The chain recombines TRBV11-2 with TRBJ2-3, with 7 bases that match TRBD1. This CDR3 comprises 14 residues. Germline CDR1 and CDR2: SGHAT and FQNNGV. With 5 bases clipped from V and 2 bases from J, the junction kept 4 bases outside the gene matches. CDR3 sequence reads: CASSRDSFTDTQYF. CDR3 sequence (DNA): TGTGCCAGCAGCCGGGACAGTTTCACAGATACGCAGTATTTT.

V and J are TRBV5-6 and TRBJ2-5, with D uncertain. The CDR3 has 11 amino acids. Trimming removed 4 bases at V and 3 bases at J, with 4 bases between. Per germline, CDR1 SGHDT and CDR2 YYEEEE. CDR3 sequence reads: CASSREETQYF. DNA for the CDR3: TGTGCCAGCAGCCGAGAAGAGACCCAGTACTTC.

The chain employs TRBV6-5 and TRBJ1-3; D uncertain. Germline V gene lookup returns CDR1 MNHEY and CDR2 SVGAGI. V was cut by 6 bases and J by 4 bases, with 16 bases left in between. The CDR3 length is 15 residues. CDR3 sequence (DNA): TGTGCCAGCAGCGTGGGGTCCTCGGGGGGAAACACCATATATTTT. Amino acid sequence: CASSVGSSGGNTIYF.

The V and J genes are TRBV10-1 and TRBJ2-1; maybe TRBD2 (6 bases). CDR3 length: 15 residues. V lost 2 bases to trimming and J lost 5 bases, with 13 bases between them. CDR1 WNHNN and CDR2 SYGVQD come from the germline V gene (reference sequence). CDR3 DNA: TGCGCCAGCAGTGAGGGTAGTAGCGGTCACAATGAGCAGTTCTTC. It specifies CASSEGSSGHNEQFF.

The V and J genes are TRBV19 and TRBJ1-6; 7 bases fit TRBD1. The V and J ends lost 5 bases and 5 bases, in that order; junction bases with no gene match: 6. Germline V CDR1 and CDR2: LNHDA, SQIVND (reference sequence). This CDR3 spans 15 amino acids. The CDR3 nucleotides are TGTGCCAGTAGTGGAACAGGGGCGCATAATTCACCCCTCCACTTT. It is translated as CASSGTGAHNSPLHF.

The rearrangement uses TRBV12-5 and TRBJ1-3; weak D call: TRBD1 (5 bases). There are 14 residues in the CDR3. Per the germline V gene, CDR1 is LGHNT and CDR2 is FRNRAP. Trimming took 7 bases from V and 4 from J, leaving 14 bases between them. DNA of the CDR3: TGTGCTAGTGCCCGGGGGACCCAAGGAAACACCATATATTTT. Translation gives CASARGTQGNTIYF.

The chain carries TRBV5-8 and TRBJ1-5, with D perhaps TRBD1 (6 bases). V was cut by 4 bases and J by 4 bases, with 18 bases left in between. The CDR3 covers 16 residues. CDR1 SGHTS and CDR2 YDEGEE come from the germline V gene. CDR3 region: CASSPGQFKGNQPQHF. The DNA for the CDR3 is TGTGCCAGCAGCCCCGGACAGTTTAAGGGTAATCAGCCCCAGCATTTT.

V is TRBV7-9 and J is TRBJ1-1, with D possibly matching TRBD1 (6 bases). With 4 bases removed from V and 5 bases from J, the gap between germline ends came to 20 bases. Germline V CDR1 and CDR2: SEHNR, FQNEAQ (reference sequence). CDR3 length equals 16 residues. Written as DNA, the CDR3 is TGTGCCAGCAGCTCCACCTTCATGACAGGAAGAACTGAAGCTTTCTTT. Translated, it gives CASSSTFMTGRTEAFF.

This chain joins TRBV7-3 and TRBJ2-2; TRBD2 matches at 9 bases. CDR1 is SGHTA and CDR2 is FQGTGA in the germline V gene. The trim removed 0 bases at V and 4 bases at J, leaving 0 bases unmatched. The CDR3 consists of 15 residues. The CDR3 bases are TGTGCCAGCAGCTTAACTAGCGGGGGCACCGGGGAGCTGTTTTTT. Translated, it gives CASSLTSGGTGELFF.

This chain connects TRBV4-1 to TRBJ1-5; a weak D match, TRBD1 (5 bases). Per the germline V gene, CDR1 is MGHRA and CDR2 is YSYEKL. The CDR3 contains 14 residues. Trimming took off 0 bases at V and 7 bases at J, with 10 bases between the two ends. The CDR3 bases are TGCGCCAGCAGCCAAGAAACGGGGCGGCAGCCCCAGCATTTT. This sequence encodes CASSQETGRQPQHF.

This chain uses TRBV5-1 with TRBJ1-1; D call uncertain. The CDR3 covers 13 residues. V lost 2 bases and J 1 base, leaving 6 bases between the germline ends. Germline lookup yields CDR1 SGHRS and CDR2 YFSETQ. CDR3 bases: TGCGCCAGCAGCTTCAACGGGAACACTGAAGCTTTCTTT. Its translation is CASSFNGNTEAFF.

This sequence joins TRBV18 and TRBJ1-2, with TRBD1 identical over 7 bases. CDR1 KGHSH and CDR2 LQKENI come from the germline V gene. The CDR3 sequence is 15 residues long. V gave up 0 bases and J gave up 4 bases; unmatched junction bases: 5. The CDR3, as DNA: TGTGCCAGCTCACCACCAGGGGGCGCGATCTATGGCTACACCTTC. Translated: CASSPPGGAIYGYTF.

The chain employs TRBV11-2 and TRBJ1-3; a possible D gene is TRBD1 (5 bases). V lost 4 bases and J lost 0, with 7 bases in between. The length of the CDR3 is 14 residues. Germline V gene data show CDR1 as SGHAT and CDR2 as FQNNGV. CDR3 sequence (DNA): TGTGCCAGCAGCTCAGGGTCCTCTGGAAACACCATATATTTT. Amino acid sequence: CASSSGSSGNTIYF.

The CDR3 sequence: CASSFTVAVLNTGELFF. The DNA for the CDR3 is TGTGCCAGCAGCTTTACAGTGGCAGTCTTGAACACCGGGGAGCTGTTTTTT. V gene TRBV5-8 combines with J gene TRBJ2-2, with no clear D. V was shortened by 2 bases and J by 1 base, with 15 bases between the two germline ends. CDR1 and CDR2 (germline): SGHTS, YDEGEE. The length of the CDR3 is 17 residues.

The V and J genes are TRBV5-4 and TRBJ2-5; D uncertain. This CDR3 is 13 amino acids long. V dropped 0 bases and J dropped 5 bases, with 8 bases sitting between them. The germline CDR1 and CDR2 sequences are SGHNT and YYREEE (reference sequence). The CDR3 here is CASSLVGFETQYF. As DNA, the CDR3 is TGTGCCAGCAGCTTGGTAGGGTTTGAGACCCAGTACTTC.

The chain uses TRBV27 and TRBJ2-5; 7 bases line up with TRBD1. The CDR3 loop spans 15 amino acids. J lost 0 bases, V lost 4 bases, and 5 bases had no gene match. Germline CDR1 MNHEY, CDR2 SMNVEV (reference sequence). In DNA, the CDR3 is TGTGCCAGCAGTTGGACAGGACGGTACCAAGAGACCCAGTACTTC. Translated, it gives CASSWTGRYQETQYF.

Note on this clone: Other DNA sequences within the sample encode an identical CDR3. This chain uses TRBV3-1 (or the pseudogene TRBV3-2) with TRBJ1-6; D is unresolved. Per germline, CDR1 LGHDT and CDR2 YNNKEL (reference sequence). The CDR3 totals 14 residues. Trimming stripped 1 base from V and 4 bases from J, with 5 bases between. CDR3 sequence reads: CASSQGSYNSPLHF. The CDR3 nucleotides are TGTGCCAGCAGCCAAGGCAGTTATAATTCACCCCTCCACTTT.

This chain joins TRBV5-1 and TRBJ2-4; 10 bases map to TRBD2. CDR3 length: 14 amino acids. Germline CDR1 reads SGHRS; CDR2 reads YFSETQ. V shed 4 bases and J 8 bases; nucleotides not matched to a gene: 6. This chain's CDR3 is CASSPSGGYDIQYF. The CDR3 DNA reads TGCGCCAGCAGCCCTAGCGGGGGTTATGACATTCAGTACTTC.

J is TRBJ1-6 and V is TRBV4-2; no definite D call. CDR1 and CDR2 (germline): LGHNA, YNFKEQ. The CDR3 is 15 amino acids. Trimming cost V 1 base and J 8 bases, with 12 bases left between them. This CDR3 is CASSQGGTVDSPLHF. For the CDR3, the DNA is TGTGCCAGCAGCCAAGGCGGTACAGTGGATTCACCCCTCCACTTT.

The rearrangement links TRBV2 to TRBJ1-1; unclear D gene. Germline loops: CDR1 SNHLY, CDR2 FYNNEI. The CDR3 loop spans 14 amino acids. V lost 4 bases and J 5 bases, leaving 14 bases between the germline ends. The CDR3 bases are TGTGCCAGCAGTGTAGGTCCGGTGAGGACTGAAGCTTTCTTT. Translated, it gives CASSVGPVRTEAFF.

The chain couples TRBV5-4 to TRBJ1-4, with D possibly TRBD1 on 6 matching bases. The CDR3 length is 16 residues. V gave up 4 bases and J gave up 0 bases, with 13 bases separating them. Germline-derived CDR1 and CDR2 are SGHNT and YYREEE (reference sequence). CDR3 sequence: CASSPGGAATNEKLFF. In nucleotides, the CDR3 is TGTGCCAGCAGCCCCGGGGGCGCTGCAACTAATGAAAAACTGTTTTTT.

The chain has TRBV3-1 (or the pseudogene TRBV3-2) and TRBJ1-6; D remains unclear. The ends were cut back, 4 bases at V and 12 bases at J, with 10 bases in the middle. In germline, CDR1 is LGHDT, CDR2 YNNKEL (reference sequence). The CDR3 covers 12 residues. The CDR3 spells CASSPQRGPLHF. DNA for the CDR3: TGTGCCAGCAGCCCTCAGCGGGGACCCCTCCACTTT.

J is TRBJ1-2 and V is TRBV19; 9 positions match TRBD1. After removal of 5 bases from V and 8 bases from J, the junction contained 9 bases not matched to a gene. From germline, CDR1 is LNHDA and CDR2 SQIVND (reference sequence). The length of the CDR3 is 14 residues. CDR3 sequence (DNA): TGTGCCAGTAGTTCAGGACAGGGGACGAACGGCTACACCTTC. This gives the protein CASSSGQGTNGYTF.

This chain uses TRBV5-1 with TRBJ1-2, with 7 bases aligning to TRBD1. Trimming took 0 bases from V and 6 from J; bases not matched to a gene: 14. The germline V gene has CDR1 SGHRS and CDR2 YFSETQ. CDR3 length: 17 amino acids. Here the CDR3 DNA reads TGCGCCAGCAGCTTGGATTACAGGGGTCAGGAGGCGGATGGCTACACCTTC. This codes for CASSLDYRGQEADGYTF.